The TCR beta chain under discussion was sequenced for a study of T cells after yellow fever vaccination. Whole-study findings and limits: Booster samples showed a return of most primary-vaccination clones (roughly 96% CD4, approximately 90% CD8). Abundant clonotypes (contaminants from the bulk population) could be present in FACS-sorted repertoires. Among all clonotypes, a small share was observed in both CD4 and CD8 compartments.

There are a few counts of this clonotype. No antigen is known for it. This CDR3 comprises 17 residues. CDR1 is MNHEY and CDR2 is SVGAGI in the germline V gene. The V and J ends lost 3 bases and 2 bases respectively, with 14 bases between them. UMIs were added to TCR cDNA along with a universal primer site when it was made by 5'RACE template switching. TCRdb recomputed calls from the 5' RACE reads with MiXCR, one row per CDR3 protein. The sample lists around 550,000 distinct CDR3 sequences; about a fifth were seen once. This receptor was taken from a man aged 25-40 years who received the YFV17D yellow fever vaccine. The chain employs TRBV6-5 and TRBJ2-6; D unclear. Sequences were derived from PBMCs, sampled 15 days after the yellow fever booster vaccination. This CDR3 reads CASSYFQNSPGANVLTF. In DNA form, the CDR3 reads TGTGCCAGCAGTTATTTCCAGAACTCTCCTGGGGCCAACGTCCTGACTTTC.